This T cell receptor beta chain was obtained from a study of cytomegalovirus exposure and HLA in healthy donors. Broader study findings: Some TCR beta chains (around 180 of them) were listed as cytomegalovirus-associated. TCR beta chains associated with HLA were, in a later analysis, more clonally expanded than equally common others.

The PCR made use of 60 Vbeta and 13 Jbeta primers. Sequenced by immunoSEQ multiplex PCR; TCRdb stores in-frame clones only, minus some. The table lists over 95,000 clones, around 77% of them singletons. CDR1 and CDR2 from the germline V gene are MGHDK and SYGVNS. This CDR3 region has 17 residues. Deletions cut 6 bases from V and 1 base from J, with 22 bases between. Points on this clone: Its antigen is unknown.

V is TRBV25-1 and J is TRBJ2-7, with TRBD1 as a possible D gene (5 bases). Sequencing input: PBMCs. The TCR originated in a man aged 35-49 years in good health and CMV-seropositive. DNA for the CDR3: TGTGCCAGCAGACATAAAGGACACCAGGGTCTATCCTACGAGCAGTACTTC. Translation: CASRHKGHQGLSYEQYF.